This TCR beta chain is drawn from a study of early T cells in non-severe SARS-CoV-2 infection. Overall study context: The authors sequenced bulk RNA from unsorted whole blood, leaving chains unpaired.

The study's findings and limits: Reliance on VDJdb matching favored anti-spike CD8 responses; private and CD4 specificities were missed.

Attached unique molecular identifiers marked individual cDNA molecules. TCRdb recomputed calls from the 5' RACE reads with MiXCR, one row per CDR3 protein. This table holds tens of thousands of distinct CDR3 sequences, about 14% found once. This clonotype appeared a few times. What it binds is unknown. V was shortened by 2 bases and J by 1 base, with 2 bases between the two germline ends. CDR3 size: 13 residues. Germline CDR1 and CDR2: MNHEY and SVGAGI. The chain has TRBV6-5 and TRBJ2-2; D ambiguous. This sample comprised whole blood, obtained at baseline. The clonotype was recovered from an adult who was a healthcare worker with PCR-confirmed SARS-CoV-2 infection or an uninfected control (not recorded which). CDR3 nucleotide sequence: TGTGCCAGCAGTTACCAGAACACCGGGGAGCTGTTTTTT. Protein sequence: CASSYQNTGELFF.